Sequencing of this T cell receptor (beta chain) was carried out in a study of blood T cell repertoires in COVID-19. About the study: Material from acute and convalescent COVID-19 was sourced from the United States, Italy and Spain.

Enrolled during active infection, Seattle patients were then followed longitudinally. In the original analysis: Reference gene primer amplification yielded estimated nucleated cell counts. Produced via immunoSEQ multiplex PCR; TCRdb's table is partial and in-frame only. That table supplies the V and J calls and clone size; D and trimming were determined from the DNA. The sample has about 200,000 clones, approximately 90% seen once. The germline V gene encodes CDR1 MNHEY and CDR2 SMNVEV (reference sequence). Trimming shortened V by 3 bases and J by 12 bases, and 15 bases separated the two germline ends. The CDR3 covers 14 residues.

The source material was peripheral blood. This chain connects TRBV27 to TRBJ2-6, with D perhaps matching TRBD1 (5 bases). The source of this sequence is a man aged 55-75 years with COVID-19, enrolled during active disease. CDR3 DNA: TGTGCCAGCAGTTTTGGGGCCAGGGTCAGCGTCCTGACTTTC. Its translation: CASSFGARVSVLTF.